This T cell receptor (beta chain) derives from a study of T cell changes during pregnancy in multiple sclerosis. Sequenced by immunoSEQ multiplex PCR; TCRdb stores in-frame clones only, minus some. The sample has tens of thousands of clones; around nine tenths are singletons. J was trimmed by 7 bases and V by 5 bases; bases with no gene match: 19. This CDR3 is 18 amino acids long. CDR1 and CDR2 (germline): SGHAT, FQNNGV. The chain employs TRBV11-2 and TRBJ2-1; 8 nucleotides match TRBD2. The sample was peripheral blood, taken after pregnancy. This TCR was recovered from a female donor in good health, enrolled as a control in a pregnancy study. The CDR3 reads CASSPGIRASGRRNEQFF. CDR3 sequence (DNA): TGTGCCAGCAGCCCAGGAATTAGGGCTAGCGGGCGGAGGAATGAGCAGTTCTTC.